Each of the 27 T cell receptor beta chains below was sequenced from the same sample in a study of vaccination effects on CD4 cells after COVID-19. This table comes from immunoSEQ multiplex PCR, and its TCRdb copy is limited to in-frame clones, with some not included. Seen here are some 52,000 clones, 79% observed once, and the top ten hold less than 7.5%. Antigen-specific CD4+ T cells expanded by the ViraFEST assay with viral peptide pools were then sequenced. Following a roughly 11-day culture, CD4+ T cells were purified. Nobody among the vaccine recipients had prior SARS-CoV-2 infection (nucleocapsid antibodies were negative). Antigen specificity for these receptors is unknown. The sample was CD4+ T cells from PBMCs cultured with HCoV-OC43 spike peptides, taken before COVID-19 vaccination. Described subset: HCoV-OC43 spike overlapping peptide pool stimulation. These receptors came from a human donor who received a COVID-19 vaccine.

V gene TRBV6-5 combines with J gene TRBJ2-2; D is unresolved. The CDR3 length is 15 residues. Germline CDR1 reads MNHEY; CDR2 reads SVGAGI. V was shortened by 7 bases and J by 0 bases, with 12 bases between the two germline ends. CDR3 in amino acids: CASTLSWANTGELFF. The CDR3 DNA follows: TGTGCCAGCACCCTTTCCTGGGCGAACACCGGGGAGCTGTTTTTT.

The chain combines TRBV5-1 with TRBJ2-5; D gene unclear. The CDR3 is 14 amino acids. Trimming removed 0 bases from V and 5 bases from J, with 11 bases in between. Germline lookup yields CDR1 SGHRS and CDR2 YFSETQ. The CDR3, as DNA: TGCGCCAGCAGCTTGGATCGGGTGGGGGAGACCCAGTACTTC. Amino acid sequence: CASSLDRVGETQYF.

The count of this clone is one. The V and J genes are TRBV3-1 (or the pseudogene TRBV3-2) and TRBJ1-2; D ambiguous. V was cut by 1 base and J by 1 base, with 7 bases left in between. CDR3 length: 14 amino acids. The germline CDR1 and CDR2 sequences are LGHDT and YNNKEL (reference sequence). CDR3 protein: CASSQGTVNYGYTF. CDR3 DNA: TGTGCCAGCAGCCAAGGCACAGTTAACTATGGCTACACCTTC.

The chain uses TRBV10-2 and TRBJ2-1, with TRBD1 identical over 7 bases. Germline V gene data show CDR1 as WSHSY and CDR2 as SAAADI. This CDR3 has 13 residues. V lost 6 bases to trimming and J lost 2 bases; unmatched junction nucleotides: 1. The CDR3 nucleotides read TGCGCCAGCAGGGGGACAGCCTACAATGAGCAGTTCTTC. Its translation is CASRGTAYNEQFF.

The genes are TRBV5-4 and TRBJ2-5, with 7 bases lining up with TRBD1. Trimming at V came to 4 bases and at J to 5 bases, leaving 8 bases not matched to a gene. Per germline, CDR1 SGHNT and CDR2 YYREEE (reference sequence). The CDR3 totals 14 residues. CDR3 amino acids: CASSPTGLEETQYF. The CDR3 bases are TGTGCCAGCAGCCCGACAGGGCTGGAGGAGACCCAGTACTTC.

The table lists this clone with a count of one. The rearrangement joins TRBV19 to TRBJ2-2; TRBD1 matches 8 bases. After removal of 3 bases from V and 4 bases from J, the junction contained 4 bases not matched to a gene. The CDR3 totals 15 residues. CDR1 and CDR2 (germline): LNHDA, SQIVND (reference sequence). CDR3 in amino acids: CASSIGQGRTGELFF. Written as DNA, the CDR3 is TGTGCCAGTAGTATCGGACAGGGTCGCACCGGGGAGCTGTTTTTT. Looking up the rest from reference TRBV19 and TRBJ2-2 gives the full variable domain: DGGITQSPKYLFRKEGQNVTLSCEQNLNHDAMYWYRQDPGQGLRLIYYSQIVNDFQKGDIAEGYSVSREKKESFPLTVTSAQKNPTAFYLCASSIGQGRTGELFFGEGSRLTVL.

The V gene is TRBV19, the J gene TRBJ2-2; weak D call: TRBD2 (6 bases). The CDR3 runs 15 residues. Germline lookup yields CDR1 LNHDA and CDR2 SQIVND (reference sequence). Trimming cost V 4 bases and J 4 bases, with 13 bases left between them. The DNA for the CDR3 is TGTGCCAGTAGTAAGGACGGGGGATTCACCGGGGAGCTGTTTTTT. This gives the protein CASSKDGGFTGELFF.

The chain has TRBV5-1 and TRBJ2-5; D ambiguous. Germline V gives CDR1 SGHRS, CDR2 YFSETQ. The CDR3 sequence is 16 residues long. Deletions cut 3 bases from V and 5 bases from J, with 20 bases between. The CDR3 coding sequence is TGCGCCAGCAGCTCCGGTCAAAGGGTTATTTGGGAGACCCAGTACTTC. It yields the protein CASSSGQRVIWETQYF.

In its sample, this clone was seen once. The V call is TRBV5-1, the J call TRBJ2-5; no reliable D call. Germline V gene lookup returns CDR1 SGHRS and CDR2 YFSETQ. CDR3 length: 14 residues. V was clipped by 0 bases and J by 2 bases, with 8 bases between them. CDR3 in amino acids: CASSLDTAQETQYF. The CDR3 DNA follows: TGCGCCAGCAGCTTGGATACGGCACAAGAGACCCAGTACTTC.

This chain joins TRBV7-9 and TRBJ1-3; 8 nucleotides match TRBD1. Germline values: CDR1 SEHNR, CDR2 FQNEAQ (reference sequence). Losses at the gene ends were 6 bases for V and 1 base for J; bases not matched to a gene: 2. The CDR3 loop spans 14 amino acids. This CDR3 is CASRTGESGNTIYF. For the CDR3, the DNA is TGTGCCAGCAGGACAGGGGAGTCTGGAAACACCATATATTTT. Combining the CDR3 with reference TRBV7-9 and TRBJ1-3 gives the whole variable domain DTGVSQNPRHKITKRGQNVTFRCDPISEHNRLYWYRQTLGQGPEFLTYFQNEAQLEKSRLLSDRFSAERPKGSFSTLEIQRTEQGDSAMYLCASRTGESGNTIYFGEGSWLTVV.

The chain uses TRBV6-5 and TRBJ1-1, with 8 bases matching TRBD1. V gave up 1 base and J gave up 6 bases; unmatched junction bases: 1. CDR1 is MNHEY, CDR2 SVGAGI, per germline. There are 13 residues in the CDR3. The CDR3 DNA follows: TGTGCCAGCAGTTACTTACAGGGGGCTGAAGCTTTCTTT. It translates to CASSYLQGAEAFF.

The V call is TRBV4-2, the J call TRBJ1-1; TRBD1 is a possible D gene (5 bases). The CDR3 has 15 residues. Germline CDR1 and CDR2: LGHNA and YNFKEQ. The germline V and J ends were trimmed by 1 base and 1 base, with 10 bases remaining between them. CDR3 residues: CASSQGQGPNTEAFF. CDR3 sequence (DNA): TGTGCCAGCAGCCAAGGGCAGGGCCCGAACACTGAAGCTTTCTTT.

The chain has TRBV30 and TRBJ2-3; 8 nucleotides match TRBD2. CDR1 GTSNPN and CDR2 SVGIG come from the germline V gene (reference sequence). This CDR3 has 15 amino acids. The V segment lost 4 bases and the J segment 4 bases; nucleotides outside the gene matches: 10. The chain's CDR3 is CAWTLGGDRADTQYF. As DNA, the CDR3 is TGTGCCTGGACCCTCGGGGGGGATAGGGCAGATACGCAGTATTTT.

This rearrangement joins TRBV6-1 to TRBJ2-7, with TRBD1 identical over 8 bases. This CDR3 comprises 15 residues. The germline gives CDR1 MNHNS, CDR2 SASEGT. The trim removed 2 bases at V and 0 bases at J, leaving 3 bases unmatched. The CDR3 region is CASSETGGSSYEQYV. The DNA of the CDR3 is TGTGCCAGCAGTGAAACAGGGGGAAGCTCCTACGAGCAGTACGTC.

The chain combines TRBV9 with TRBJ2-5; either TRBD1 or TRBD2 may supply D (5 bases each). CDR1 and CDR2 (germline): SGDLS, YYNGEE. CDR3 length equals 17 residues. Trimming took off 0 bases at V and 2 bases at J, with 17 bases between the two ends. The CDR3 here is CASSVDEGRTSQETQYF. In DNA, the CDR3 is TGTGCCAGCAGCGTAGACGAGGGACGAACCTCACAAGAGACCCAGTACTTC.

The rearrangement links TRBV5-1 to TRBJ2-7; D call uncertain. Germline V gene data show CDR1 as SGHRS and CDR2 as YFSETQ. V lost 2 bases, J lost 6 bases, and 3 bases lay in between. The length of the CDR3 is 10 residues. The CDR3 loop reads CASSFPEQYV. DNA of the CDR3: TGCGCCAGCAGCTTTCCCGAGCAGTACGTC.

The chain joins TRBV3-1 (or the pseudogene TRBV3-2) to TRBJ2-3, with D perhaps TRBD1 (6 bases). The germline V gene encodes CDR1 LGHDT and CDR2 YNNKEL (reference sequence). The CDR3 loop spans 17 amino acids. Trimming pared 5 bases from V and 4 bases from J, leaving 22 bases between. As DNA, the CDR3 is TGTGCCAGCAGCTCCCGGGGCAGGGGAGTAATCGCAGATACGCAGTATTTT. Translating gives CASSSRGRGVIADTQYF.

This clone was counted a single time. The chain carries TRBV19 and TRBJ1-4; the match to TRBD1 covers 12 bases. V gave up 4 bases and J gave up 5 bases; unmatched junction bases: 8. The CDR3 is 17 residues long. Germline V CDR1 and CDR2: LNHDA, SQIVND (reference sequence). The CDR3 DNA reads TGTGCCAGTAGTAACCGGGACAGGGGGCGCGGGAATGAAAAACTGTTTTTT. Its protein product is CASSNRDRGRGNEKLFF.

The CDR3 loop is CASSLQGRGSSPLHF. CDR3 bases: TGCGCCAGCAGCCTTCAAGGGAGGGGTAGTTCACCCCTCCACTTT. The genes are TRBV4-1 and TRBJ1-6; D perhaps matches TRBD1 (5 bases). Trimming removed 4 bases from V and 9 bases from J, with 16 bases in between. The CDR3 is 15 amino acids. Germline CDR1 is MGHRA and CDR2 is YSYEKL.

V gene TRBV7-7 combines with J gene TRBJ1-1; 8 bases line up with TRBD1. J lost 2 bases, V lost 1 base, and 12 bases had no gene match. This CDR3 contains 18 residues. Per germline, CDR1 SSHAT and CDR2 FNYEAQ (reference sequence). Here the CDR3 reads CASSLEFSGQATNTEAFF. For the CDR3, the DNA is TGTGCCAGCAGCTTAGAGTTTTCGGGACAGGCGACTAACACTGAAGCTTTCTTT.

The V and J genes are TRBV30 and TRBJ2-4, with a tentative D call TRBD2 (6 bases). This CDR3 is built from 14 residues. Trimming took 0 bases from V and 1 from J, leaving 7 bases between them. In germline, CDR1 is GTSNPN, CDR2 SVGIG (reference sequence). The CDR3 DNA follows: TGTGCCTGGAGTGTAGGAGGGGCCAAAAACATTCAGTACTTC. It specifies CAWSVGGAKNIQYF.

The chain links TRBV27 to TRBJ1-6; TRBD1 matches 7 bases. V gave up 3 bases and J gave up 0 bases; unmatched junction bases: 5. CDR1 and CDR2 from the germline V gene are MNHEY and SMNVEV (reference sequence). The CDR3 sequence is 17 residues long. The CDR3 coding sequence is TGTGCCAGCAGTTTGACAGGGAGGACCTCCTATAATTCACCCCTCCACTTT. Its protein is CASSLTGRTSYNSPLHF.

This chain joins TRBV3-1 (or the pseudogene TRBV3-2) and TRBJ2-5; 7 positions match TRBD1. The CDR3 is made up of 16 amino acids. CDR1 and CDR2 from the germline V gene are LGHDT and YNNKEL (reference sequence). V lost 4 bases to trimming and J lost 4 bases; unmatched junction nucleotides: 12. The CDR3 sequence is CASSPGTVRSRETQYF. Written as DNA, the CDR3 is TGTGCCAGCAGCCCCGGGACAGTCAGGTCGAGAGAGACCCAGTACTTC.

The CDR3 protein is CASSLGGFSDTQYF. The DNA for the CDR3 is TGTGCCAGCAGCTTAGGGGGGTTTTCAGATACGCAGTATTTT. The V gene is TRBV7-2, the J gene TRBJ2-3, with D perhaps matching TRBD1 or TRBD2 (5 bases each). V was trimmed by 1 base and J by 4 bases, leaving 9 bases between them. The CDR3 consists of 14 residues. Germline loops: CDR1 SGHTA, CDR2 FQGNSA.

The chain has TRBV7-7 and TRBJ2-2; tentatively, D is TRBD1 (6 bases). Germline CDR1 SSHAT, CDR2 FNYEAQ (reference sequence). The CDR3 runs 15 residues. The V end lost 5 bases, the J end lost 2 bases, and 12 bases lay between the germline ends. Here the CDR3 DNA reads TGTGCCAGCAGCCCAGGGGTGGATAACACCGGGGAGCTGTTTTTT. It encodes CASSPGVDNTGELFF.

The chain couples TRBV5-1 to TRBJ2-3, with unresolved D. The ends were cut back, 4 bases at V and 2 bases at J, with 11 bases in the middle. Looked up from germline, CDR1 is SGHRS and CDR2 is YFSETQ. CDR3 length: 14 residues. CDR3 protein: CASSGTRNTDTQYF. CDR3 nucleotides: TGCGCCAGCAGCGGAACGAGGAACACAGATACGCAGTATTTT.

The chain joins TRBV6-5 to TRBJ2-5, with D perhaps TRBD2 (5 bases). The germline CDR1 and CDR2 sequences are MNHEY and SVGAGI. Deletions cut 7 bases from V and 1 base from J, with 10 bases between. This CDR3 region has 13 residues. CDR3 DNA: TGTGCCAGCACAGGACTGGCCCAAGAGACCCAGTACTTC. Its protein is CASTGLAQETQYF.